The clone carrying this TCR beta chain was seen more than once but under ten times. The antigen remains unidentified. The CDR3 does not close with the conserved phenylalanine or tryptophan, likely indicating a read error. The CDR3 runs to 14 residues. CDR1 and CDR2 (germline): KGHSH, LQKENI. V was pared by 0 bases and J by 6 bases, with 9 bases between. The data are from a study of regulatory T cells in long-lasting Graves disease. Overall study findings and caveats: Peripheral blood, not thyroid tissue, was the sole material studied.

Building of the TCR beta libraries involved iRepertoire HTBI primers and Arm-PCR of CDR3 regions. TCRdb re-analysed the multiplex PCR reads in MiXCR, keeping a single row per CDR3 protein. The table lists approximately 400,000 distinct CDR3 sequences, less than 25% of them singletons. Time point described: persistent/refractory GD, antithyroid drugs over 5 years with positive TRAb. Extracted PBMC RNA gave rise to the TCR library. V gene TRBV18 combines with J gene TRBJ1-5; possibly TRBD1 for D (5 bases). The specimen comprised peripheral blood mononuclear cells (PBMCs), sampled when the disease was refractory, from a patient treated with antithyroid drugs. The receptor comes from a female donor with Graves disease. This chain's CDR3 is CASSPPGARQPQHL. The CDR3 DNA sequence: TGTGCCAGCTCACCACCTGGGGCGCGTCAGCCCCAGCATCTT.